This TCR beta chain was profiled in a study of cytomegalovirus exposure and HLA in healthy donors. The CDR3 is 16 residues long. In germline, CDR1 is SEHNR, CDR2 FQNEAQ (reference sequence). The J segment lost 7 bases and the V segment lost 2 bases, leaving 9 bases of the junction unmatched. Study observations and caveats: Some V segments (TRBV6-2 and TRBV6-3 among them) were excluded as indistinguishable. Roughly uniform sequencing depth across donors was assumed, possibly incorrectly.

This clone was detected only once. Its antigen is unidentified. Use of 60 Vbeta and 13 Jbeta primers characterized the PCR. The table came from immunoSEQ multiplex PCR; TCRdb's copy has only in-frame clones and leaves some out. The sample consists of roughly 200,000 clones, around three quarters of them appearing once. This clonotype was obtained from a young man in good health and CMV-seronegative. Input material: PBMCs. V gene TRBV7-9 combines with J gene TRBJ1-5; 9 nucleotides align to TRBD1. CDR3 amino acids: CASSLWLTGGEQPQHF. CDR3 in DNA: TGTGCCAGCAGCTTATGGTTGACAGGGGGGGAACAGCCCCAGCATTTT.